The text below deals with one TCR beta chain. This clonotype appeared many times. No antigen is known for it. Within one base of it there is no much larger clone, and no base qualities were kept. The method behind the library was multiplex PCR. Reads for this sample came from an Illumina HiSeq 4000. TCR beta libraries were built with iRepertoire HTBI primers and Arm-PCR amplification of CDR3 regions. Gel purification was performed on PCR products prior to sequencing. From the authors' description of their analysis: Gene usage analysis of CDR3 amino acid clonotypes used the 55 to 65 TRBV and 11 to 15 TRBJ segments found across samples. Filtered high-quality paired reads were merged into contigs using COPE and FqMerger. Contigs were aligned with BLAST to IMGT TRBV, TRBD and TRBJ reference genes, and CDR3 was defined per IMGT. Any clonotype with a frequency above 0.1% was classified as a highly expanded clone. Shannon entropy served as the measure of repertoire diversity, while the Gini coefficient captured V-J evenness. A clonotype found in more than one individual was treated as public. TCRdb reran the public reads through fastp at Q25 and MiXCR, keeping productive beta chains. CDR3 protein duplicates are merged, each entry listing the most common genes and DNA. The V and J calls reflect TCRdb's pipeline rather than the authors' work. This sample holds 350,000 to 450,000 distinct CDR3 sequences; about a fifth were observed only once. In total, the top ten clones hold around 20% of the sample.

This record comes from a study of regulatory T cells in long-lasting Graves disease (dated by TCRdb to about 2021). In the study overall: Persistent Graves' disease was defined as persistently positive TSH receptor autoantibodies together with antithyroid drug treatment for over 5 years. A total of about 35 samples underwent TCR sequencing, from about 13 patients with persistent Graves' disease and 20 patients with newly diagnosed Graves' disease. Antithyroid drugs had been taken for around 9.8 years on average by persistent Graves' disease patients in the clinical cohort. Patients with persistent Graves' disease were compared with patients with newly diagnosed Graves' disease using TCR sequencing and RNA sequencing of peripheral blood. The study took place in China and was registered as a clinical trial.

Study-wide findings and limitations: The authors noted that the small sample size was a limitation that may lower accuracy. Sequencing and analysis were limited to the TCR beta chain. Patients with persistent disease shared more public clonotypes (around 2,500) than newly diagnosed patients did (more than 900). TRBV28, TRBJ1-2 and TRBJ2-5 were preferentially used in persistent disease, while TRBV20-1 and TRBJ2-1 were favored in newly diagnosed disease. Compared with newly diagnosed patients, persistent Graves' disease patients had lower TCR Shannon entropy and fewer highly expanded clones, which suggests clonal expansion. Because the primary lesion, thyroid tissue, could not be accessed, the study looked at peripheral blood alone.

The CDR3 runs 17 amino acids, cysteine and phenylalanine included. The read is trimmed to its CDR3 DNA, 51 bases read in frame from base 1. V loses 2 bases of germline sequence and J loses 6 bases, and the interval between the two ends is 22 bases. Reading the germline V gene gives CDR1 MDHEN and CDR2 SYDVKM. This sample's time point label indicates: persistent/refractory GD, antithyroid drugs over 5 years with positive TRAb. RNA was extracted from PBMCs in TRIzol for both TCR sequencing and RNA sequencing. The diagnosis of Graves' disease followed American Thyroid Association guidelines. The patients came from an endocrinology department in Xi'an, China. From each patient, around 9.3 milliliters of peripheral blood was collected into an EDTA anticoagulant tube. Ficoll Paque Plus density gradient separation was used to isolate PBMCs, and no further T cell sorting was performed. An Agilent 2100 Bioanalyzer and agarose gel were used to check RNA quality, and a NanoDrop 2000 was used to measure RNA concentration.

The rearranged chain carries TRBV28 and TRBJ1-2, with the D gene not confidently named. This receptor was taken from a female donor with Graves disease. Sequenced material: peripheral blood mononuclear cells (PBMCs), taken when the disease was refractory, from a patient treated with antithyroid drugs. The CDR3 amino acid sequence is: CASSLAPPGGNVNGYTF. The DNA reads TGTGCCAGCAGTTTAGCCCCTCCGGGAGGCAACGTGAATGGCTACACCTTC.